This T cell receptor beta chain originates from a study of cytomegalovirus exposure and HLA in healthy donors (dated by TCRdb to 2016 to 2017). The study in broad terms: According to an earlier analysis of 587 of the donors, about 180 million T cells yielded 90 million to 140 million unique TCR beta sequences and approximately 300 Gb of sequence data. In addition to the first cohort of roughly 700 subjects, a separate validation cohort of some 120 different subjects was used. A later genetic analysis used genome-wide SNP genotypes for about 65% of the 666 donors, treating that subset as a discovery cohort. A later analysis re-examined previously published TCR beta repertoires from 500 to 700 donors and added high-resolution HLA genotyping to investigate patterns of TCR occurrence. Alongside the repertoire data, information on donor age, sex, ethnicity and CMV serostatus was compiled. All discovery cohort repertoires had been generated on a single sequencing platform. Typing coverage differed by locus: A, B, C, DRB1 and DQB1 were typed in roughly 620-640 donors, DQA1 in approximately 520, DPA1 in over 600, and DPB1 in just under 490. Using immunosequencing, the study profiled T cell repertoires from 640 or so subjects and related those repertoires to cytomegalovirus serostatus. Four or five DR-DQ haplotypes were handled as single units for association and clustering because linkage in the cohort was strong. An earlier analysis of some 500 of the donors used high-throughput TCR beta sequencing to judge whether each TCR beta V gene segment behaved as functional or pseudogenic. About 300 gigabases of sequencing data and around 87 million unique TCR sequences were included in an early release covering roughly 600 HLA-typed donors. Of the 350 to 450 genotyped donors, over 70% fell in the genetic ancestry cluster associated with self-reported Caucasian donors. Among some 410 genotyped donors of the cohort, an average of approximately 240,000 unique TCR beta nucleotide sequences were sequenced per donor, roughly 20% of them non-productive. Rather than using new phenotypic data, the later analysis identified candidate immune exposures from TCR beta sequences and from how often those sequences occurred across donors. The study aimed to test whether cataloging public T cell receptors could reveal signatures of past pathogen exposure. To predict cytomegalovirus infection status, the study brought together high-throughput TCR immunosequencing, statistical association of individual TCRs with disease status, and machine learning. Class I and class II HLA loci were covered by the typing at four-digit resolution. Study-wide conclusions, independent of this receptor: When HLA alleles, especially DR and DQ, strongly co-occurred, TCR associations were difficult to assign to individual alleles. While some public TCRs were present in many individuals, most TCR sequences turned up only very rarely across donors. Because HLA typing was missing for some donors at each locus, association tests included only the typed subset. A total of roughly 160 TCR beta chains were listed by the study as associated with cytomegalovirus. Correlated functional status among segregating V segments might reflect linkage disequilibrium, but an unknown experimental factor could not be ruled out. According to a later analysis, most CMV-associated TCR beta chains appeared to be HLA-restricted, and the HLA associations seemed to be driven largely by CMV exposure. A later analysis found that HLA-associated TCR beta chains were more clonally expanded and had lower generation probabilities than equally common non-associated chains. According to a later genetic analysis, donors in an Asian-associated ancestry cluster had fewer N-insertions in productive TCRs than the approximately 630-donor mean. Approximately 16 rarely observed V segments, including chromosome 9 orphons, were excluded from the earlier analysis of a few hundred of the donors because counts were too low. A later analysis associated around 16,000 TCR beta sequences with specific HLA alleles at a false discovery rate of 0.05. CMV serostatus was the only immune exposure information available for the cohort. In a later analysis, the rate of TCR association differed among HLA loci, with DRB1 alleles having the most associated TCRs and HLA-C alleles having the fewest. In vitro tests confirmed that a few of the cytomegalovirus-associated TCR beta chains recognize cytomegalovirus antigens. In this cohort, only TCR beta chains were sequenced, and detectable features were limited by the absence of alpha or paired-chain data. A further reported finding was that TCR beta sequences accurately predicted the HLA-A and HLA-B alleles for most subjects in the first cohort. In both the original and validation cohorts, the classifier was reported to diagnose cytomegalovirus status with high specificity and sensitivity. A later analysis reported that several top co-occurrence clusters appeared linked to parvovirus B19, influenza, CMV and Epstein-Barr virus. The authors suggested that the approach could potentially be generalized to other disease states and immunological phenotypes. The sequencing pipeline was judged likely to have produced a cluster of highly shared sequence variants as a technical artifact. Because the 87-base-pair reads could not distinguish some IMGT-functional V segments, including TRBV6-2 and TRBV6-3, those segments were excluded. Broadly in line with IMGT annotations, most TCR beta V segments showed up in productive rearrangements about 87% or about 30% of the time in an earlier analysis of approximately 600 of the donors. V-gene and J-gene trimming of TCR beta chains was associated with a missense DCLRE1C variant in a later genetic analysis, and the association was replicated in an independent cohort. Roughly uniform sequencing depth across donors was assumed in presence/absence analyses, although this assumption may not hold.

Library generation was performed with the immunoSEQ multiplex PCR assay. The multiplex PCR relied on a mix of 60 forward primers for TCR Vbeta segments and 13 reverse primers for TCR Jbeta segments. The CDR3 region of rearranged TCR beta genes was amplified from genomic DNA by a multiplex PCR assay. The amplified TCR beta libraries were sequenced on the Illumina HiSeq System as 87-base-pair reads. As for the original processing: A later analysis tallied some 79 million unique TCR beta chains across the 666 repertoires, and approximately 11 million of those chains were shared by two or more donors. Raw reads were error-corrected and collapsed into unique sequences with a nearest-neighbor algorithm that merged closely related sequences to remove PCR and sequencing errors. CDR3 sequences were aligned to IMGT reference sequences to assign V, D and J gene segments. Each retained sequence needed at least a six-nucleotide match to both a V gene segment and a J gene segment. Rearrangements were called productive when the CDR3 lacked stop codons and stayed in frame with V and J; all others were non-productive. Following IMGT convention, CDR3 was defined as the stretch from the second conserved V-encoded cysteine up to the conserved J-encoded phenylalanine. In an earlier analysis of around 600 of the donors, sequences lacking an unambiguous match to a single V gene segment were excluded. An earlier analysis of some 610 of the donors called V segments functional above 56.7% productive rearrangements and segregating when the between-donor standard deviation exceeded 5%. A statistical classification framework was developed to diagnose cytomegalovirus status using the catalog of TCR beta chain sequences. V and J gene assignment, in a later analysis, came from comparing TCR nucleotide sequences with IMGT/GENE-DB human TR gene sequences. In a later analysis, CDR3 sequences and most-parsimonious VDJ recombination scenarios were assigned using the TCRdist pipeline. In a later analysis, every TCR beta chain was defined by the combination of its CDR3 amino acid sequence and its V-gene family, and reads without a unique V-gene family were dropped. In a later analysis, fewer than 650 highly shared, low-generation-probability nucleotide sequences were removed to address suspected cross-contamination and a sequencing artifact. For each public chain, a later analysis derived a clonal expansion index from normalized ranks of inferred template counts within each repertoire. Generation probabilities in a later analysis came from a VDJ recombination model fitted to out-of-frame rearrangements, and those results were checked against IGoR. In a later analysis, hypergeometric tests were used to score TCR-TCR, TCR-HLA and TCR-CMV co-occurrence, with a repertoire-size bias correction applied to TCR pairs. A later analysis estimated false discovery rates by permuting HLA or CMV assignments 20 times. In a later analysis, co-occurring TCRs were grouped using DBSCAN, and TCRdist sequence similarity was added for clustering within HLA-allele-positive subsets. For co-occurrence clustering, repertoires with fewer than 30,000 or more than 120,000 public chains were excluded, along with a handful of repertoires with anomalous nucleotide sharing. The source is immuneACCESS, and TCRdb retained only in-frame sequences with V and J called. Part of the clones is not carried over; for the studies checked, unresolved V genes explain less than half of this, and the remainder is unexplained. V, J and clone size were drawn from that table, and D and trimming were deduced from the DNA. The sample data list more than 100,000 clones, and roughly 69% of these were observed just once. Just under 8.5% of the sample is in the top ten clones.

The cohort was made up of about 670 healthy bone marrow donors. Cohort members were all nominally healthy when sampled, although unrecorded immune exposures were likely present. The donor tested CMV seropositive, placing the donor among the 250 to 350 seropositive members of the cohort. Each donor provided a peripheral blood sample, and peripheral blood mononuclear cells were used for TCR beta sequencing. Genomic DNA extraction from the blood cell samples was performed with the Qiagen DNeasy Blood Extraction Kit. A word on this clone: No antigen is known for it. Qualities for individual bases were not recorded, and no much larger clone is one base off.

The CDR3 goes from the cysteine to the phenylalanine over 14 residues. Only CDR3 DNA remains: 42 bases, in frame from the first base. The germline V gene yields SGHRS for CDR1 and YFSETQ for CDR2. Clipping removes 4 bases from V and 8 bases from J, with 6 as the unmatched junction base count. The receptor chain draws on TRBV5-1 and TRBJ1-5; TRBD1 aligns with 10 central bases. The sequence was collected from a woman in her thirties or forties in good health and CMV-seropositive. Specimen: PBMCs. The CDR3 sequence is CASSPGQGGEPQHF. At the DNA level, the sequence is TGCGCCAGCAGCCCTGGACAGGGGGGGGAGCCCCAGCATTTT.